Listed below are T cell receptor beta chains from one sample, sequenced in a study of identical twins. TCRdb re-called the 5' RACE reads through MiXCR, storing one row per CDR3 protein. The sample has about 200,000 distinct CDR3 sequences, approximately 5.9% seen once. These records were also assigned to another study, of T cells expressing NK-cell markers.

Sequenced material: CD8+ T cells sorted from blood. These receptors were obtained from a young woman in good health. Both conserved end residues are part of each CDR3. Each record gives: CDR3 DNA, CDR3 protein, D gene, clone size, V gene, J gene. A D gene is named only where the DNA matches it firmly. The listing skips clone size in some rows; elsewhere it reads once, few, many or a size class.

cdr3_nt: TGCAGTGCTAGAGGTGAAGTAGAAAACATTCAGTACTTC
cdr3_aa: CSARGEVENIQYF
d_call: .
clone_size: .
v_call: TRBV20-1
j_call: TRBJ2-4

cdr3_nt: TGTGCCAGCGGAGTGGGAGGCAATGAGCAGTTCTTC
cdr3_aa: CASGVGGNEQFF
d_call: .
clone_size: few
v_call: TRBV27
j_call: TRBJ2-1

cdr3_nt: TGTGCCAGCAGTGACTCGCCGCTGGGGGGAGGCAATGAGCAGTTCTTC
cdr3_aa: CASSDSPLGGGNEQFF
d_call: .
clone_size: few
v_call: TRBV6-4
j_call: TRBJ2-1

cdr3_nt: TGTGCCAGCAGCCGACTAAGCTCCTACAATGAGCAGTTCTTC
cdr3_aa: CASSRLSSYNEQFF
d_call: .
clone_size: many
v_call: TRBV11-2
j_call: TRBJ2-1

cdr3_nt: TGTGCCAGTGCAACTAGCGTGGGAGAGACCCAGTACTTC
cdr3_aa: CASATSVGETQYF
d_call: TRBD2
clone_size: few
v_call: TRBV7-6
j_call: TRBJ2-5

cdr3_nt: TGTGCCAGCAGATCTAGCGGGGATTACAATGAGCAGTTCTTC
cdr3_aa: CASRSSGDYNEQFF
d_call: TRBD2
clone_size: few
v_call: TRBV27
j_call: TRBJ2-1

cdr3_nt: TGTGCCAGCAGCCTCTCGACAGGGGACCTATCCGAGCAGTACTTC
cdr3_aa: CASSLSTGDLSEQYF
d_call: TRBD1
clone_size: few
v_call: TRBV3-1
j_call: TRBJ2-7

cdr3_nt: TGTGCCCAAGTCACACTTAACACCGGGGAGCTGTTTTTT
cdr3_aa: CAQVTLNTGELFF
d_call: .
clone_size: many
v_call: TRBV12-3/TRBV12-4
j_call: TRBJ2-2

cdr3_nt: TGTGCCAGCAGCGGACTAGCGGGGGGGCCATCAGATACGCAGTATTTT
cdr3_aa: CASSGLAGGPSDTQYF
d_call: TRBD2
clone_size: .
v_call: TRBV9
j_call: TRBJ2-3

cdr3_nt: TGCAGTGCACCTTTGACAGAGCCTTATGGCTACACCTTC
cdr3_aa: CSAPLTEPYGYTF
d_call: .
clone_size: .
v_call: TRBV20-1
j_call: TRBJ1-2

cdr3_nt: TGCAGTGCTCGGCAGCTCCGAACCGGGGAGCTGTTTTTT
cdr3_aa: CSARQLRTGELFF
d_call: .
clone_size: .
v_call: TRBV20-1
j_call: TRBJ2-2

cdr3_nt: TGTGCCAGCAGTGAAGGGACTTCTACGCAGTATTTT
cdr3_aa: CASSEGTSTQYF
d_call: .
clone_size: many
v_call: TRBV6-1
j_call: TRBJ2-3

cdr3_nt: TGTGCCAGCAGCTTAGACCGACAGGGGCTCTACAATGAGCAGTTCTTC
cdr3_aa: CASSLDRQGLYNEQFF
d_call: TRBD1
clone_size: few
v_call: TRBV7-2
j_call: TRBJ2-1

cdr3_nt: TGCGCCAGCAGCGGGGCTAGCCGCAATGAGCAGTTCTTC
cdr3_aa: CASSGASRNEQFF
d_call: .
clone_size: few
v_call: TRBV5-1
j_call: TRBJ2-1

cdr3_nt: TGTGCCAGCAGCACTCTAGCGGGAGGAGCCTACGAGCAGTACTTC
cdr3_aa: CASSTLAGGAYEQYF
d_call: TRBD2
clone_size: few
v_call: TRBV5-6
j_call: TRBJ2-7

cdr3_nt: TGCAGTGACATCTATGGCTACACCTTC
cdr3_aa: CSDIYGYTF
d_call: .
clone_size: many
v_call: TRBV20-1
j_call: TRBJ1-2

cdr3_nt: TGTGCCAGCAGCTTTGTCAGTAACTATGGCTACACCTTC
cdr3_aa: CASSFVSNYGYTF
d_call: .
clone_size: few
v_call: TRBV11-1
j_call: TRBJ1-2

cdr3_nt: TGTGCCAGCAGTTCCTACCGGGCGCCTCTCACAGATACGCAGTATTTT
cdr3_aa: CASSSYRAPLTDTQYF
d_call: .
clone_size: .
v_call: TRBV6-2/TRBV6-3
j_call: TRBJ2-3

cdr3_nt: TGTGCCAGCAGCTTAGATAAAGGCAGGGATCCCTACGAGCAGTACTTC
cdr3_aa: CASSLDKGRDPYEQYF
d_call: .
clone_size: .
v_call: TRBV7-9
j_call: TRBJ2-7

cdr3_nt: TGTGCCAGCAGTTTTCGACAGGGTCCCTCCTACGAGCAGTACTTC
cdr3_aa: CASSFRQGPSYEQYF
d_call: TRBD1
clone_size: few
v_call: TRBV27
j_call: TRBJ2-7

cdr3_nt: TGTGCCAGCAGCTCCGACCGGTTCTACGAGCAGTACTTC
cdr3_aa: CASSSDRFYEQYF
d_call: .
clone_size: few
v_call: TRBV7-9
j_call: TRBJ2-7

cdr3_nt: TGTGCCTGGAGTCTAGGGGCGGAGCAGTTCTTC
cdr3_aa: CAWSLGAEQFF
d_call: .
clone_size: .
v_call: TRBV30
j_call: TRBJ2-1

cdr3_nt: TGTGCCAGCAGTTTACTAGCCCTCCCAGATACGCAGTATTTT
cdr3_aa: CASSLLALPDTQYF
d_call: .
clone_size: few
v_call: TRBV27
j_call: TRBJ2-3

cdr3_nt: TGCGCCAGCAGCCGGACACTAGCGGGCACAGATACGCAGTATTTT
cdr3_aa: CASSRTLAGTDTQYF
d_call: TRBD2
clone_size: few
v_call: TRBV5-1
j_call: TRBJ2-3

cdr3_nt: TGTGCCAGCAGTTTAGGGGGGCCCCTTTCCAATGAGCAGTTCTTC
cdr3_aa: CASSLGGPLSNEQFF
d_call: .
clone_size: .
v_call: TRBV12-3/TRBV12-4
j_call: TRBJ2-1

cdr3_nt: TGTGCCAGCAGCAGCCGGGACCTAACCCTGTACGAGCAGTACTTC
cdr3_aa: CASSSRDLTLYEQYF
d_call: .
clone_size: many
v_call: TRBV12-3/TRBV12-4
j_call: TRBJ2-7

cdr3_nt: TGTGCCAGCAGCGTAGTGGGGACAGGGGACACTGAAGCTTTCTTT
cdr3_aa: CASSVVGTGDTEAFF
d_call: TRBD1
clone_size: .
v_call: TRBV9
j_call: TRBJ1-1

cdr3_nt: TGCAGTGCTAGATCCTCTACCCGCACAGATACGCAGTATTTT
cdr3_aa: CSARSSTRTDTQYF
d_call: .
clone_size: few
v_call: TRBV20-1
j_call: TRBJ2-3

cdr3_nt: TGTGCCAGCAGTTACTCTGCTAGCACATACACAGATACGCAGTATTTT
cdr3_aa: CASSYSASTYTDTQYF
d_call: .
clone_size: .
v_call: TRBV6-5
j_call: TRBJ2-3

cdr3_nt: TGTGCCAGCAGCCCGACCGATAACACCGGGGAGCTGTTTTTT
cdr3_aa: CASSPTDNTGELFF
d_call: .
clone_size: few
v_call: TRBV2
j_call: TRBJ2-2

cdr3_nt: TGTGCCAGCAGTCCAACGGGTTGGAATGAGCAGTTCTTC
cdr3_aa: CASSPTGWNEQFF
d_call: .
clone_size: .
v_call: TRBV12-3/TRBV12-4
j_call: TRBJ2-1

cdr3_nt: TGTGCCAGCAGCGTAGTGGGGGGCCTAGTCTATGAGCAGTTCTTC
cdr3_aa: CASSVVGGLVYEQFF
d_call: .
clone_size: few
v_call: TRBV9
j_call: TRBJ2-1

cdr3_nt: TGTGCCAGCAGCCAGTACGGGGGCTCCTACAATGAGCAGTTCTTC
cdr3_aa: CASSQYGGSYNEQFF
d_call: .
clone_size: once
v_call: TRBV3-1
j_call: TRBJ2-1

cdr3_nt: TGCGCCAGCAGCCAAGTCCTGCCGACTAGCACAGATACGCAGTATTTT
cdr3_aa: CASSQVLPTSTDTQYF
d_call: .
clone_size: many
v_call: TRBV4-1
j_call: TRBJ2-3

cdr3_nt: TGTGCCAGCAGCTTCCGGGTCCCTGCGGGGGAGCAGTACTTC
cdr3_aa: CASSFRVPAGEQYF
d_call: .
clone_size: many
v_call: TRBV7-8
j_call: TRBJ2-7

cdr3_nt: TGTGCCAGCAGCTCGATCCCCACCAGGACAGGAGAGACCCAGTACTTC
cdr3_aa: CASSSIPTRTGETQYF
d_call: TRBD1
clone_size: few
v_call: TRBV11-2
j_call: TRBJ2-5

cdr3_nt: TGTGCCAGCAGCGTAGGGGCCTCGGCTACAAATGAGCAGTTCTTC
cdr3_aa: CASSVGASATNEQFF
d_call: .
clone_size: few
v_call: TRBV9
j_call: TRBJ2-1

cdr3_nt: TGTGCCAGCAGGGACGCAGGGGACTCCTACGAGCAGTACTTC
cdr3_aa: CASRDAGDSYEQYF
d_call: .
clone_size: .
v_call: TRBV27
j_call: TRBJ2-7

cdr3_nt: TGTGCCAGCAGGCCAGAGTGGGGGCAGAACACCGGGGAGCTGTTTTTT
cdr3_aa: CASRPEWGQNTGELFF
d_call: .
clone_size: many
v_call: TRBV12-3/TRBV12-4
j_call: TRBJ2-2

cdr3_nt: TGTGCCAGCAGCTTAGGACTGGACCCTGGGCGCGATGAGCAGTTCTTC
cdr3_aa: CASSLGLDPGRDEQFF
d_call: .
clone_size: .
v_call: TRBV7-8
j_call: TRBJ2-1

cdr3_nt: TGTGCCAGCAGCTTTCCAGCAACACCCACAAGCTCTGGAAACACCATATATTTT
cdr3_aa: CASSFPATPTSSGNTIYF
d_call: .
clone_size: few
v_call: TRBV7-8
j_call: TRBJ1-3

cdr3_nt: TGTGCCAGCAGCGTAGGGACAACAAACCAAGAGACCCAGTACTTC
cdr3_aa: CASSVGTTNQETQYF
d_call: .
clone_size: many
v_call: TRBV9
j_call: TRBJ2-5

cdr3_nt: TGTGCCAGCAGTTCAATCGATGGCTACACCTTC
cdr3_aa: CASSSIDGYTF
d_call: .
clone_size: many
v_call: TRBV6-5
j_call: TRBJ1-2

cdr3_nt: TGTGCCAGCAGCTATCGACCGGGACTAGCCCGCGAGCAGTACTTC
cdr3_aa: CASSYRPGLAREQYF
d_call: TRBD2
clone_size: many
v_call: TRBV5-6
j_call: TRBJ2-7

cdr3_nt: TGTGCCAGCAGCCAAAGGAACGGATCCTACAATGAGCAGTTCTTC
cdr3_aa: CASSQRNGSYNEQFF
d_call: .
clone_size: .
v_call: TRBV6-1
j_call: TRBJ2-1

cdr3_nt: TGCGCCAGCAGCCCAGAGGGGACTAGCGGAAACAATGAGCAGTTCTTC
cdr3_aa: CASSPEGTSGNNEQFF
d_call: TRBD2
clone_size: .
v_call: TRBV5-1
j_call: TRBJ2-1

cdr3_nt: TGTGCCAGCAGAACAGGGGCTGAGCAGTTCTTC
cdr3_aa: CASRTGAEQFF
d_call: TRBD1
clone_size: .
v_call: TRBV7-2
j_call: TRBJ2-1

cdr3_nt: TGTGCCAGCCGGGACGGGAGCTCGACCAAAAACATTCAGTACTTC
cdr3_aa: CASRDGSSTKNIQYF
d_call: .
clone_size: .
v_call: TRBV2
j_call: TRBJ2-4

cdr3_nt: .
cdr3_aa: CASSFGSGSGGSLFF
d_call: .
clone_size: many
v_call: TRBV12-3/TRBV12-4
j_call: TRBJ2-1

cdr3_nt: TGTGCCAGCAGCTTAGCTGGCAGATCCTACGAGCAGTACTTC
cdr3_aa: CASSLAGRSYEQYF
d_call: .
clone_size: many
v_call: TRBV7-9
j_call: TRBJ2-7

cdr3_nt: TGTGCCAGCAGCCCCCTCCAAGCCTACGAGCAGTACTTC
cdr3_aa: CASSPLQAYEQYF
d_call: .
clone_size: few
v_call: TRBV7-2
j_call: TRBJ2-7

cdr3_nt: TGTGCCAGCAGCCCCGGGACATCCACTAACTATGGCTACACCTTC
cdr3_aa: CASSPGTSTNYGYTF
d_call: .
clone_size: many
v_call: TRBV4-2
j_call: TRBJ1-2

cdr3_nt: TGCGCCAGCAGCCCGGCTAGCGGGAGTTTCACGCAGTATTTT
cdr3_aa: CASSPASGSFTQYF
d_call: TRBD2
clone_size: many
v_call: TRBV4-3
j_call: TRBJ2-3

cdr3_nt: TGTGCTACAGGGCGGGCGTACGAGCAGTACTTC
cdr3_aa: CATGRAYEQYF
d_call: .
clone_size: few
v_call: TRBV13
j_call: TRBJ2-7

cdr3_nt: TGTGCCTGGACGACTAGCGGGTTCTACAATGAGCAGTTCTTC
cdr3_aa: CAWTTSGFYNEQFF
d_call: TRBD2
clone_size: .
v_call: TRBV30
j_call: TRBJ2-1